These 4 T cell receptor beta chains originate from one sample sequenced in a study of blood T cells in healthy people across ages. Then a second PCR, running about 7 to 11 cycles, was carried out with a sample-barcoded 5' primer and a J-beta primer mix. One entry per CDR3 protein, called by TCRdb with MiXCR from the 5' RACE reads. The data contain around 1.5 million distinct CDR3 sequences, roughly 40% of them singletons. Sequenced sample: blood. Receptors were obtained from a woman aged 18-35 years in good health.

In the case of this clonotype: A read error may be the cause here, since a much bigger clone is one base away. The V and J genes are TRBV7-9 and TRBJ2-1; D might be TRBD1 or TRBD2, each matching 5 bases. This CDR3 spans 15 amino acids. V lost 3 bases, J lost 6 bases, and 15 bases lay in between. Germline CDR1 and CDR2: SEHNR and FQNEAQ (reference sequence). In nucleotides, the CDR3 is TGTGCCAGCAGCTTCCCCGAACGGGACCGCAATGAGCAGTTCTTC. It yields the protein CASSFPERDRNEQFF.

The rearrangement joins TRBV25-1 to TRBJ2-7; 8 bases map to TRBD1. The V and J ends lost 10 bases and 4 bases, in that order; junction bases with no gene match: 6. From germline, CDR1 is MGHDK and CDR2 SYGVNS. The CDR3 covers 12 residues. The CDR3 bases are TGTGCCACCGCAGACAGGGGTTACGAGCAGTACTTC. Amino acids: CATADRGYEQYF.

The table lists this clonotype with a few counts. The chain combines TRBV6-5 with TRBJ2-1; 7 nucleotides match TRBD1. This CDR3 is built from 14 residues. Trimming cost V 4 bases and J 6 bases; bases outside gene matches: 6. Germline V gene sequence: CDR1 MNHEY, CDR2 SVGAGI. CDR3 coding DNA: TGTGCCAGCAGTTTCCACGACAGGGTCAATGAGCAGTTCTTC. Translated: CASSFHDRVNEQFF.

The chain is built from TRBV12-3 or TRBV12-4 and TRBJ1-1; possibly TRBD1 for D (6 bases). V gave up 3 bases and J gave up 5 bases, with 13 bases separating them. The CDR3 runs 14 residues. CDR3 loop: CASSLGARGTEAFF. The CDR3 nucleotides are TGTGCCAGCAGTTTGGGAGCCAGGGGAACTGAAGCTTTCTTT.